The clone carrying this T cell receptor beta chain was counted at least ten times. The sample is drawn from a study of low-dose radiotherapy and immunotherapy resistance in tumors. Across the study: With fractions of 0.5 Gy given every 2 weeks, Cohort 1 accumulated a total of 6.5 Gy. Oral aspirin 300 mg was taken by patients daily for four cycles from cycle 1 day 1. Dosing for Cohort 2 consisted of 1 Gy per fraction every two weeks, reaching a total of 13 Gy over 26 weeks.

cDNA synthesis used a TRAV/TRBV-specific primer set for both chains. The PCR that amplified TCRs ran for approximately 18 cycles, relying on a constant-region primer and a V-primer adapter. Isolated mRNA underwent amplification via in vitro transcription. TCRdb reanalysed the reads using MiXCR and keeps one entry per CDR3 protein. Of some 100,000 distinct CDR3 sequences in the sample, 20% were seen once. Per germline, CDR1 MDHEN and CDR2 SYDVKM. Trimming shortened V by 2 bases and J by 8 bases, and 12 bases separated the two germline ends. CDR3 length: 13 residues. As to time point: after trial treatment. Treatment noted: LDRT plus nivolumab, ipilimumab, low-dose cyclophosphamide and aspirin (RACIN trial).

V gene TRBV28 combines with J gene TRBJ1-2, with a possible D match to TRBD1 (6 bases). This material consisted of PBMCs, taken after low-dose radiotherapy plus immunotherapy. The sequence derives from a female donor with ovarian cancer. CDR3 sequence (DNA): TGTGCCAGCAGTTTAGCGGACAGTCGAGGCTACACCTTC. Its translation is CASSLADSRGYTF.